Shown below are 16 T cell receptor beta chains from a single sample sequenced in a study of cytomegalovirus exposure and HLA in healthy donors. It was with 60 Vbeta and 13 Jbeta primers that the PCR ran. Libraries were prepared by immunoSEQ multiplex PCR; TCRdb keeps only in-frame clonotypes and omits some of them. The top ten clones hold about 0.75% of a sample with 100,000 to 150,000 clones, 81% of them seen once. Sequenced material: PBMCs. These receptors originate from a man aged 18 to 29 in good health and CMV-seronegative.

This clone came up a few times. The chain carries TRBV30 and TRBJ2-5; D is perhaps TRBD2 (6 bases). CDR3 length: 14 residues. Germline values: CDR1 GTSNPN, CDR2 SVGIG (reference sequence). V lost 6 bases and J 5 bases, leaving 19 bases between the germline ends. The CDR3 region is CACNTGTPRETQYF. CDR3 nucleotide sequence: TGTGCCTGCAATACCGGGACTCCGAGGGAGACCCAGTACTTC.

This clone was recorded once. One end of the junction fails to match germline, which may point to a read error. The CDR3 sequence is CASTRGGGYEQHF. DNA for the CDR3: TGTGCCAGCACTAGGGGAGGGGGTTACGAGCAGCACTTC. The genes are TRBV6-5 and TRBJ2-7; D perhaps matches TRBD2 (7 bases). Germline CDR1 is MNHEY and CDR2 is SVGAGI. CDR3 length: 13 residues.

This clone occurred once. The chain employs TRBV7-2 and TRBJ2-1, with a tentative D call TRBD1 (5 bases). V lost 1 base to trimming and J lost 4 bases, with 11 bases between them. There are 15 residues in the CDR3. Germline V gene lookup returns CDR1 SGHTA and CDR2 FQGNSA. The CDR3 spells CASSLDRQLYNEQFF. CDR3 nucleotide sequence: TGTGCCAGCAGCTTAGACCGACAGTTATACAATGAGCAGTTCTTC.

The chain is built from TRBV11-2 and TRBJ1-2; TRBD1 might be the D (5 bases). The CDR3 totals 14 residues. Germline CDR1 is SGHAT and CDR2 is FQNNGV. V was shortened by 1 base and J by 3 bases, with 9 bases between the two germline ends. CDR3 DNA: TGTGCCAGCAGCTTAGGGGGCCACCACTATGGCTACACCTTC. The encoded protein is CASSLGGHHYGYTF. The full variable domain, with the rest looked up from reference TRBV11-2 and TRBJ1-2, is EAGVAQSPRYKIIEKRQSVAFWCNPISGHATLYWYQQILGQGPKLLIQFQNNGVVDDSQLPKDRFSAERLKGVDSTLKIQPAKLEDSAVYLCASSLGGHHYGYTFGSGTRLTVV.

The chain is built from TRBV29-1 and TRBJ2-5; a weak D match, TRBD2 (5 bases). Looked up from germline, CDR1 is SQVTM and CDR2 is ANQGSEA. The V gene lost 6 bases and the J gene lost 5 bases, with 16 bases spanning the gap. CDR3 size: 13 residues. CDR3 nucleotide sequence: TGCAGCGTCCCGGGAAGCAGCCTCGAGACCCAGTACTTC. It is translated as CSVPGSSLETQYF.

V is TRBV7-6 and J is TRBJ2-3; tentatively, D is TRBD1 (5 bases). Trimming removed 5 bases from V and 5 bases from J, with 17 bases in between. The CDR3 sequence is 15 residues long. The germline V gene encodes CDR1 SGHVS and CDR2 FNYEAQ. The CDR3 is CASSIVGQYQDTQYF. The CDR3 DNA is TGTGCCAGCAGCATAGTGGGGCAGTACCAAGATACGCAGTATTTT.

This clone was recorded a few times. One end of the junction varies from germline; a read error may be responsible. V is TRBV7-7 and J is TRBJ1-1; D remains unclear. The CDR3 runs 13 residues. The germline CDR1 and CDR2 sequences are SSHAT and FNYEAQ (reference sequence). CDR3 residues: CASSLDSYTEAFF. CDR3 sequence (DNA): TGTGCTAGCAGCTTAGATAGTTACACTGAAGCTTTCTTT.

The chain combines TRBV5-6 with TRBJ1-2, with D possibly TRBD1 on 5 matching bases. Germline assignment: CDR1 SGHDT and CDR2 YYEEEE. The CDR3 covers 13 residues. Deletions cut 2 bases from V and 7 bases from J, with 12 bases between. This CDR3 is CASSLGAISGYTF. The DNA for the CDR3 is TGTGCCAGCAGCTTAGGGGCTATAAGTGGCTACACCTTC.

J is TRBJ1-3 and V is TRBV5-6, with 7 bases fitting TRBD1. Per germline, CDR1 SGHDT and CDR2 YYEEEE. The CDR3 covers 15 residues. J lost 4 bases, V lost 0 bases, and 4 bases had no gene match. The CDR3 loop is CASSLARGYGNTIYF. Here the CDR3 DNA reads TGTGCCAGCAGCTTGGCCAGGGGGTACGGAAACACCATATATTTT.

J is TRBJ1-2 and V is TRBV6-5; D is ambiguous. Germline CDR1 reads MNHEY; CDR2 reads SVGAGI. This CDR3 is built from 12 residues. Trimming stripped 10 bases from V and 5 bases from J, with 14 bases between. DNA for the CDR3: TGTGCCACTTCACCGGGAGGATATGGCTACACCTTC. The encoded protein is CATSPGGYGYTF.

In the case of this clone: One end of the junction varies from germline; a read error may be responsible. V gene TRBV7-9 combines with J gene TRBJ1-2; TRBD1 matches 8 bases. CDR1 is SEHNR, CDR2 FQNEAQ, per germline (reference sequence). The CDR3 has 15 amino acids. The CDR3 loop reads CASSPRDRGIDGYTF. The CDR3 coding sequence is TGTGCCAGCAGCCCTCGAGACAGGGGAATAGATGGCTACACTTTC.

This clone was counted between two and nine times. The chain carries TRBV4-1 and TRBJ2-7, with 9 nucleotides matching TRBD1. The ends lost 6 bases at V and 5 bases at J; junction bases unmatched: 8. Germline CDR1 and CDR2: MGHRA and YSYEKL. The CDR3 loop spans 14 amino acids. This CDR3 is CASRRRTGVDEQYF. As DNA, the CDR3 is TGCGCCAGCAGACGTCGGACAGGGGTCGACGAGCAGTACTTC.

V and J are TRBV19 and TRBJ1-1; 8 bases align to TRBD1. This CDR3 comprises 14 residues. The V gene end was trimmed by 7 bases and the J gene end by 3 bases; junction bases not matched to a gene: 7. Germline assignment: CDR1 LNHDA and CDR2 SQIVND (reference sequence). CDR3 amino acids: CASIKDRDHTEAFF. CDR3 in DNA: TGTGCCAGTATCAAGGACAGGGACCACACTGAAGCTTTCTTT.

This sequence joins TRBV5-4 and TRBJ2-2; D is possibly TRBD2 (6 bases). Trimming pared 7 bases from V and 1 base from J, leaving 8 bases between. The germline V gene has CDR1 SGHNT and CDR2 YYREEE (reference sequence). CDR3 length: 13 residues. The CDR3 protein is CASQGLNTGELFF. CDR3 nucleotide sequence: TGTGCCAGCCAGGGACTGAACACCGGGGAGCTGTTTTTT.

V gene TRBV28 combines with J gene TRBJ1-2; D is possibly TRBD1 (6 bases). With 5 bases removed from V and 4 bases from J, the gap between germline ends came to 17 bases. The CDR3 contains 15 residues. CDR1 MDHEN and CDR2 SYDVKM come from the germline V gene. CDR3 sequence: CASSPFNGGPYGYTF. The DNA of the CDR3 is TGTGCCAGCAGTCCCTTTAACGGGGGGCCCTATGGCTACACCTTC.

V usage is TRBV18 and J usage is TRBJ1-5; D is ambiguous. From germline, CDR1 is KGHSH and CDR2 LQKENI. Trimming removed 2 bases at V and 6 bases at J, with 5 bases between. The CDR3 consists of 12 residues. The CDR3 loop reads CASSPAGQPQHF. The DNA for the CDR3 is TGTGCCAGCTCACCAGCGGGTCAGCCCCAGCATTTT.